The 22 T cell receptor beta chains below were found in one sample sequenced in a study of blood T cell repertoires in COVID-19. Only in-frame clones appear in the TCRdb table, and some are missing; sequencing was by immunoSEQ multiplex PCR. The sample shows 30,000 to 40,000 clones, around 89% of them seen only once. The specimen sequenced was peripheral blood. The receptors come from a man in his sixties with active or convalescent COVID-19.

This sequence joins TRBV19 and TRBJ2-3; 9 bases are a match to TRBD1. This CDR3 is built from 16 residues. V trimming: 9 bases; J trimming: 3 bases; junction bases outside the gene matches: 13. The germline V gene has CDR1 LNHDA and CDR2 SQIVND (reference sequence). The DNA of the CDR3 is TGTGCCAGCGCGAAACCCGGGACAGGGAGGACAGATACGCAGTATTTT. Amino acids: CASAKPGTGRTDTQYF.

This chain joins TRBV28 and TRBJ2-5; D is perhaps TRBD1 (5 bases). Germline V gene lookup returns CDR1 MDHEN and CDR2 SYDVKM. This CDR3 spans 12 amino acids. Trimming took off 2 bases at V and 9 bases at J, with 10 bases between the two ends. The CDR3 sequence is CASSLVEGAQYF. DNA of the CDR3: TGTGCCAGCAGTTTAGTTGAAGGGGCCCAGTACTTC.

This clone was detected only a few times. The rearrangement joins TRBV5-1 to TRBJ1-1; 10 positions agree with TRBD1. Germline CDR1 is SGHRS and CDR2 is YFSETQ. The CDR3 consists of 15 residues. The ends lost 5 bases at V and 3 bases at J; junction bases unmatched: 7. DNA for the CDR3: TGCGCCAGCAGGCAGACAGGGGGCAGGGACACTGAAGCTTTCTTT. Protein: CASRQTGGRDTEAFF.

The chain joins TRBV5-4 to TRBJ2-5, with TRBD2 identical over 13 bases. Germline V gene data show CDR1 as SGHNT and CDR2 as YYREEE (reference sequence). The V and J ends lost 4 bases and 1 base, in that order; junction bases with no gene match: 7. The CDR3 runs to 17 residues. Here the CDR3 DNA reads TGTGCCAGCAGCCCCGGACTAGCGGGAGTCCTCCAAGAGACCCAGTACTTC. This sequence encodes CASSPGLAGVLQETQYF. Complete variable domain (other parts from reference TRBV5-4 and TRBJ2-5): ETGVTQSPTHLIKTRGQQVTLRCSSQSGHNTVSWYQQALGQGPQFIFQYYREEENGRGNFPPRFSGLQFPNYSSELNVNALELDDSALYLCASSPGLAGVLQETQYFGPGTRLLVL.

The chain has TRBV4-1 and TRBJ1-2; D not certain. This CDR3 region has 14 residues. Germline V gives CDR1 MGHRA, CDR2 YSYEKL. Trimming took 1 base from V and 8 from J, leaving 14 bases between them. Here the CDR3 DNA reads TGCGCCAGCAGCCAAGCTTCGGGGATGCGGGGCTACACCTTC. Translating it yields CASSQASGMRGYTF.

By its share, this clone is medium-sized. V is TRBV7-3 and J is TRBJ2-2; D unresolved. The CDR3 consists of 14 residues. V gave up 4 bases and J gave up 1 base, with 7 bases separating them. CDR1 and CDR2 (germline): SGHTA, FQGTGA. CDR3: CASSSGLNTGELFF. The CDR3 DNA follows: TGTGCCAGCAGCTCCGGTCTGAACACCGGGGAGCTGTTTTTT.

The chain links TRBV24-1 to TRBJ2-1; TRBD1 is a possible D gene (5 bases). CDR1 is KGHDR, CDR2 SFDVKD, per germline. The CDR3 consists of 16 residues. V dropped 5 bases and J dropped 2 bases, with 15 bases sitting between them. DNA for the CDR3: TGTGCCACCAGTGGAGGACGGTGGGGCGCCTACAATGAGCAGTTCTTC. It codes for CATSGGRWGAYNEQFF.

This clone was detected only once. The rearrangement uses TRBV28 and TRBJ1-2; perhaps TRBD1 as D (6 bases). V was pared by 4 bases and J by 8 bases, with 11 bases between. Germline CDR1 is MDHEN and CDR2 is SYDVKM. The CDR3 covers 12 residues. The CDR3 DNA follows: TGTGCCAGCAGTTCGGGGGGGCTCGGCTACACCTTC. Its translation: CASSSGGLGYTF.

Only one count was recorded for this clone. The DNA for the CDR3 is TGCGCCAGCAGCTTGGTAGCCGGCGGGAGTCCTCTTAGCACAGATACGCAGTATTTT. Protein: CASSLVAGGSPLSTDTQYF. This chain uses TRBV5-1 with TRBJ2-3, with 7 positions matching TRBD2. The CDR3 runs to 19 residues. The V gene end was trimmed by 0 bases and the J gene end by 0 bases; junction bases not matched to a gene: 13. Germline CDR1 reads SGHRS; CDR2 reads YFSETQ.

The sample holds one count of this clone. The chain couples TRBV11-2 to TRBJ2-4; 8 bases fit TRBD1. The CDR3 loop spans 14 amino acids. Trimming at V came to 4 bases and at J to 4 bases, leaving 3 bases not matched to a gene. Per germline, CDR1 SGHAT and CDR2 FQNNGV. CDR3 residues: CASSSWTGKNIQYF. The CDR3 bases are TGTGCCAGCAGCTCGTGGACAGGGAAAAACATTCAGTACTTC.

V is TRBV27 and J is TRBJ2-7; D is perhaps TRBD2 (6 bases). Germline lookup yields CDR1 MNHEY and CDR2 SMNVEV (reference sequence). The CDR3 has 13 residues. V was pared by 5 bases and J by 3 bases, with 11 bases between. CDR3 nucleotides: TGTGCCAGCAGTCTCGGGACTGGCTACGAGCAGTACTTC. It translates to CASSLGTGYEQYF.

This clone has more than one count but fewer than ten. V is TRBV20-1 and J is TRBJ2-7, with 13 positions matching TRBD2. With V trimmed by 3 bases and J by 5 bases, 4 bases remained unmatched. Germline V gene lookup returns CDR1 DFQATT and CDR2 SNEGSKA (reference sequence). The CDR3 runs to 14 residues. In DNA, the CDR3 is TGCAGTGCTAGTACTAGCGGGAGGGCCAACGAGCAGTACTTC. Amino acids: CSASTSGRANEQYF.

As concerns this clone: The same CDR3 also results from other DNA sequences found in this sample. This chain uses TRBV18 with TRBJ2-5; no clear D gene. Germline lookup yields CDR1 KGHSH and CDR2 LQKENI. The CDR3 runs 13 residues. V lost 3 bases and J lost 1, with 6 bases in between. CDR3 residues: CASSPPSQETQYF. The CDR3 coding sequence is TGTGCCAGCTCACCCCCCTCCCAAGAGACCCAGTACTTC.

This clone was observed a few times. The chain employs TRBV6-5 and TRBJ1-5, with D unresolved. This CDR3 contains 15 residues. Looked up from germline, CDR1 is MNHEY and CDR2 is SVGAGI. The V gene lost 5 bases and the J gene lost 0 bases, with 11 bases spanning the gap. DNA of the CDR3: TGTGCCAGCAGTCCCTACCGGGTTAGCAATCAGCCCCAGCATTTT. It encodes CASSPYRVSNQPQHF.

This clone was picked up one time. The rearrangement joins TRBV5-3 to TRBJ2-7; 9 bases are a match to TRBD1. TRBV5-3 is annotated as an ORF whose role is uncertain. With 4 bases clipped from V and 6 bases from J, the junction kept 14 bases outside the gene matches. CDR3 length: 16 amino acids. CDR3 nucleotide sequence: TGTGCCAGAAGCATTTCCGCCGGGACAGGGATGTTCGAGCAGTACTTC. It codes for CARSISAGTGMFEQYF.

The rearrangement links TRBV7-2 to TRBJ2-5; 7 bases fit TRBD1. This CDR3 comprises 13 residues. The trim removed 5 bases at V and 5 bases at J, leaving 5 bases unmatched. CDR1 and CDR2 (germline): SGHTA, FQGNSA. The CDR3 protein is CASSRGTAETQYF. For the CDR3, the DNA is TGTGCCAGCAGCCGAGGGACAGCGGAGACCCAGTACTTC. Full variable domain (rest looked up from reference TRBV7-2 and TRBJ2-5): GAGVSQSPSNKVTEKGKDVELRCDPISGHTALYWYRQSLGQGLEFLIYFQGNSAPDKSGLPSDRFSAERTGGSVSTLTIQRTQQEDSAVYLCASSRGTAETQYFGPGTRLLVL.

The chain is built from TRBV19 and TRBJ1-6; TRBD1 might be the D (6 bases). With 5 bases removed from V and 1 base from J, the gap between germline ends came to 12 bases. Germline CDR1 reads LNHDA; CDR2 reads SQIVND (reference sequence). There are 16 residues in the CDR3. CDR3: CASSGDQGSYNSPLHF. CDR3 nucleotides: TGTGCCAGTAGTGGAGATCAGGGGTCCTATAATTCACCCCTCCACTTT. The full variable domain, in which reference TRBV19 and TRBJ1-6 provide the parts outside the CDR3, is DGGITQSPKYLFRKEGQNVTLSCEQNLNHDAMYWYRQDPGQGLRLIYYSQIVNDFQKGDIAEGYSVSREKKESFPLTVTSAQKNPTAFYLCASSGDQGSYNSPLHFGNGTRLTVT.

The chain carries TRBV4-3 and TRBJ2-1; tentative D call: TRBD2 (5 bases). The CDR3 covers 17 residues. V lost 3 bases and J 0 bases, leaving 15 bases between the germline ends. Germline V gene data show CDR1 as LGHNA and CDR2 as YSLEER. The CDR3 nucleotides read TGCGCCAGCAGCCAGGCTCATAGCGCGAACTCCTACAATGAGCAGTTCTTC. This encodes CASSQAHSANSYNEQFF.

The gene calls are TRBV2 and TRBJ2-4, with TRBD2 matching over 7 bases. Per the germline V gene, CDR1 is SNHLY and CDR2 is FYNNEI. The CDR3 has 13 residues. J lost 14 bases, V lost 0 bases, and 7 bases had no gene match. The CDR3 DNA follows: TGTGCCAGCAGTGAAGCCGGACGGGGAGGGGAGTACTTC. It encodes CASSEAGRGGEYF.

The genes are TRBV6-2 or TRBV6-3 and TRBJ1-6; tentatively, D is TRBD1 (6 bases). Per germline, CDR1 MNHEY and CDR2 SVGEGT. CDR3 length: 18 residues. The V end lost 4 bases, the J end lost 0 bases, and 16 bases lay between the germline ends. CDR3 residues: CASSLPTDRSSYNSPLHF. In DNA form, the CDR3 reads TGTGCCAGCAGTTTACCGACCGACAGGAGCTCCTATAATTCACCCCTCCACTTT.

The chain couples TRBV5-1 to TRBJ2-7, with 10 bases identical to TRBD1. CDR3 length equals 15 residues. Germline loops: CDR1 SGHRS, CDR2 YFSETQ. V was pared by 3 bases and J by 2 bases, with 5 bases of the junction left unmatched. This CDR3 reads CASSSGQGVAYEQYF. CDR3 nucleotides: TGCGCCAGCAGCTCCGGACAGGGGGTAGCCTACGAGCAGTACTTC.

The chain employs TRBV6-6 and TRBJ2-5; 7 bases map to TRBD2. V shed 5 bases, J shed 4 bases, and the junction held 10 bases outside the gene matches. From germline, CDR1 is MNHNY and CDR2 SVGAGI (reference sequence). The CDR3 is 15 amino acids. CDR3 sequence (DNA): TGTGCCAGCAGTCTGCTCCGGACGGGGGGAGAGACCCAGTACTTC. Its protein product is CASSLLRTGGETQYF.